This is a list of T cell receptor beta chains from one sample in a study of T cell responses to AZD1222 COVID-19 vaccine. Sequencing was performed with immunoSEQ multiplex PCR; in TCRdb, only in-frame clones are kept and a portion is missing. Among 100,000 to 120,000 clones listed, around 81% were seen once. Specimen: peripheral blood, collected on day 0 of AZD1222 vaccination. These receptors were taken from an adult in good health. The CDR3 runs from the conserved cysteine through the conserved F or W. A D gene is named only where the DNA matches it firmly. Size is omitted from some rows. Given values are once, few, many or a class for expanded clones.

len | j_gene | v_gene | d_gene | abundance | CDR3nt | CDR3aa
14 | TRBJ1-5 | TRBV19 | TRBD1 | few | TGTGCCAGTAGCCCCAGACAGGGAAATCAGCCCCAGCATTTT | CASSPRQGNQPQHF
17 | TRBJ1-5 | TRBV28 | TRBD1 | few | TGTGCCAGCAGTCCCCTGGGACAGGGGGCCGGCAATCAGCCCCAGCATTTT | CASSPLGQGAGNQPQHF
12 | TRBJ2-7 | TRBV2 | TRBD2 | NA | TGTGCCAGCAGTGTAGGGCTAGCGGCGCAACACTTC | CASSVGLAAQHF
15 | TRBJ1-5 | TRBV7-2 | TRBD1 | NA | TGTGCCAGCAGCCTACAGGGGTCGAGCAATCAGCCCCAGCATTTT | CASSLQGSSNQPQHF
13 | TRBJ1-2 | TRBV6-2/TRBV6-3 | NA | NA | TGTGCCAGCAGTCCCACAGGGTTCAATGGCTACACCTTC | CASSPTGFNGYTF
14 | TRBJ1-5 | TRBV5-5 | NA | NA | TGTGCCAGCAGCTTGGAATTAGTGACTCGGCCCCAGCATTTT | CASSLELVTRPQHF
14 | TRBJ1-5 | TRBV28 | NA | NA | TGTGCCAGCAGGGGGTGGGGGAGCAATCAGCCCCAGCATTTT | CASRGWGSNQPQHF
14 | TRBJ1-4 | TRBV19 | NA | few | TGTGCCAGTAGTATTACTGCAACTAATGAAAAACTGTTTTTT | CASSITATNEKLFF
15 | TRBJ1-2 | TRBV27 | NA | NA | TGTGCCAGCAGAACCAACCGGGACACCCACTATGGCTACACCTTC | CASRTNRDTHYGYTF
15 | TRBJ2-1 | TRBV7-6 | TRBD2 | NA | TGTGCCAGCAGCCCCTCAGCGGGAGGTTCTAATGAGCAGTTCTTC | CASSPSAGGSNEQFF
15 | TRBJ1-5 | TRBV9 | NA | NA | TGTGCCAGCAGCTCCTCGGACAGCGCAATAGAGCCCCAGCATTTT | CASSSSDSAIEPQHF
17 | TRBJ2-3 | TRBV30 | TRBD2 | once | TGTGCCTGGAGTAGCGTCGCACTAGCGGGGCTGGCGGGTACGCAGTATTTT | CAWSSVALAGLAGTQYF
15 | TRBJ2-3 | TRBV5-4 | NA | NA | TGTGCCAGCAGCCCCAGGACAGCCGGCACAGATACGCAGTATTTT | CASSPRTAGTDTQYF
16 | TRBJ2-3 | TRBV5-1 | TRBD2 | NA | TGCGCCAGCAGCTTTAGCGGGGAGCCTAGCACAGATACGCAGTATTTT | CASSFSGEPSTDTQYF
15 | TRBJ1-2 | TRBV6-6 | NA | NA | TGTGCCAGCAGTTCTGGAGTGGGCAGTCACTATGGCTACACCTTC | CASSSGVGSHYGYTF
15 | TRBJ2-7 | TRBV7-8 | TRBD2 | NA | TGTGCCAGCAGCCTCTGGACTAGCGCCTCCTACGAGCAGTACTTC | CASSLWTSASYEQYF
15 | TRBJ1-2 | TRBV3-1/TRBV3-2 | TRBD1 | NA | TGTGCCAGCCTTAATCATGGACAGGGGGCACTGGGCTACACCTTC | CASLNHGQGALGYTF
14 | TRBJ2-7 | TRBV6-5 | TRBD2 | NA | TGTGCCAGCAGTTGGCTAGCGGGCAACTACGAGCAGTACTTC | CASSWLAGNYEQYF
13 | TRBJ2-5 | TRBV7-6 | NA | NA | TGTGCCAGCAGCTTATGGACTCAAGAGACCCAGTACTTC | CASSLWTQETQYF
15 | TRBJ1-5 | TRBV5-6 | NA | NA | TGTGCCAGCAGCTTGGGGGCACAGGGAGAAGGGCCCCAGCATTTT | CASSLGAQGEGPQHF
12 | TRBJ2-3 | TRBV24-1 | NA | NA | TGTGCCACCAGTGGACAGAGGGATACGCAGTATTTT | CATSGQRDTQYF
14 | TRBJ1-1 | TRBV19 | NA | NA | TGTGCCAGTACGGAATTAAAGATGAACACTGAAGCTTTCTTT | CASTELKMNTEAFF
13 | TRBJ1-4 | TRBV28 | NA | NA | TGTGCCAGCAGTCGCGGCAGGGATGAAAAACTGTTTTTT | CASSRGRDEKLFF
17 | TRBJ2-2 | TRBV28 | TRBD1 | NA | TGTGCCAGCAGCACTAGGCGGACAGGGGGGTTCACCGGGGAGCTGTTTTTT | CASSTRRTGGFTGELFF
15 | TRBJ1-4 | TRBV10-2 | TRBD1 | NA | TGCGCCAGCAGTCATTCCGGGACAGGGAATGAAAAACTGTTTTTT | CASSHSGTGNEKLFF
14 | TRBJ1-5 | TRBV30 | TRBD1 | NA | TGTGCCTGGATGAAAGGACAGGGTGGTCAGCCCCAGCATTTT | CAWMKGQGGQPQHF
17 | TRBJ2-1 | TRBV7-3 | TRBD2 | NA | TGTGCCAGCAGCCCCCGAACTAGCGGGTTCTCCTACAATGAGCAGTTCTTC | CASSPRTSGFSYNEQFF
16 | TRBJ2-2 | TRBV4-3 | NA | NA | TGCGCCAGCAGCCCCCGGGTAGCGGTGAACACCGGGGAGCTGTTTTTT | CASSPRVAVNTGELFF
11 | TRBJ2-3 | TRBV19 | NA | NA | TGTGCCAGTAGTATTGTGGATACGCAGTATTTT | CASSIVDTQYF
12 | TRBJ1-2 | TRBV28 | NA | NA | TGTGCCAGCACATCAGACCGTAAGGGCTACACCTTC | CASTSDRKGYTF
17 | TRBJ2-2 | TRBV4-3 | TRBD2 | NA | TGCGCCAGCAGCCCTCGGGGACTAGCGGGAGGAACCGGGGAGCTGTTTTTT | CASSPRGLAGGTGELFF
15 | TRBJ2-7 | TRBV30 | TRBD2 | once | TGTGCCTGGAGTTCGACTAGCGGGGGGGCCTGGGAGCAGTACTTC | CAWSSTSGGAWEQYF
15 | TRBJ2-3 | TRBV4-3 | TRBD2 | NA | TGCGCCAGCAGCCGGGTAGCGGGAGAAACAGATACGCAGTATTTT | CASSRVAGETDTQYF
15 | TRBJ1-3 | TRBV6-6 | TRBD1 | NA | TGTGCCAGCAGTTTTGAGGGGGCTAGGGGAAACACCATATATTTT | CASSFEGARGNTIYF
15 | TRBJ2-1 | TRBV24-1 | TRBD1 | few | TGTGCCACCAGTGGAGGGGGCTGGTCCTACAATGAGCAGTTCTTC | CATSGGGWSYNEQFF
14 | TRBJ1-1 | TRBV15 | NA | NA | TGTGCCACCAGCAGCGGGACATTGAACACTGAAGCTTTCTTT | CATSSGTLNTEAFF
15 | TRBJ2-5 | TRBV28 | TRBD2 | NA | TGTGCCAGCGGCAGTTCCGGGACTAGCGGGGAGACCCAGTACTTC | CASGSSGTSGETQYF
15 | TRBJ1-4 | TRBV7-9 | TRBD1 | few | TGTGCCAGCAGCTTAAGGGGGCAGACTAATGAAAAACTGTTTTTT | CASSLRGQTNEKLFF
13 | TRBJ2-5 | TRBV11-2 | NA | NA | TGTGCCAGCAGCTTAGGCAGGGTTGAGACCCAGTACTTC | CASSLGRVETQYF
13 | TRBJ1-2 | TRBV6-5 | NA | NA | TGTGCCAGCAAGCGGGGGCTTGTCTATGGCTACACCTTC | CASKRGLVYGYTF
15 | TRBJ2-1 | TRBV10-3 | TRBD2 | NA | TGTGCCATCAGTGAGGGATTAGCGGGTCACGGTGAGCAGTTCTTC | CAISEGLAGHGEQFF
14 | TRBJ2-1 | TRBV6-5 | NA | NA | TGTGCCAGCCCGAGGGGGGACTCCTACAATGAGCAGTTCTTC | CASPRGDSYNEQFF
13 | TRBJ2-5 | TRBV6-2/TRBV6-3 | NA | NA | TGTGCCAGCAGTTACATAGGGAGAGAGACCCAGTACTTC | CASSYIGRETQYF
15 | TRBJ2-2 | TRBV18 | TRBD1 | few | TGTGCCAGCTCACCAGGACAGGGTTGGTCCGGGGAGCTGTTTTTT | CASSPGQGWSGELFF
14 | TRBJ2-3 | TRBV6-5 | NA | NA | TGTGCCAGCAGTCAGGGACTGGCCGGGGATACGCAGTATTTT | CASSQGLAGDTQYF
14 | TRBJ2-7 | TRBV6-5 | TRBD1 | NA | TGTGCCAGCAGCCGACAGGGGGTCTCCTACGAGCAGTACTTC | CASSRQGVSYEQYF
16 | TRBJ1-6 | TRBV5-1 | NA | NA | TGCGCCAGCAGCTTGGAGCACACTAGGGATCGGGCACCCCTCCACTTT | CASSLEHTRDRAPLHF
15 | TRBJ1-2 | TRBV3-1/TRBV3-2 | NA | NA | TGTGCCAGCAGCCAGAGGGGGGCGACATCGGACGGCTACACCTTC | CASSQRGATSDGYTF
16 | TRBJ2-7 | TRBV21-1 | NA | NA | TGTGCCAGCAGTGTGTTGGACAGGGGCCCGAGCTACGAGCAGTACTTC | CASSVLDRGPSYEQYF
13 | TRBJ2-5 | TRBV12-3/TRBV12-4 | TRBD1 | once | TGTGCCAGCAGTGGGACGACAGGGGAGACCCAGTACTTC | CASSGTTGETQYF
15 | TRBJ2-1 | TRBV7-8 | NA | NA | TGTGCCAGCAGCTTCGGCCGCCCTCCAAAGAATGAGCAGTTCTTC | CASSFGRPPKNEQFF
14 | TRBJ2-3 | TRBV6-2/TRBV6-3 | TRBD2 | NA | TGTGCCAGCAGCCTAGGGACTACCACAGATACGCAGTATTTT | CASSLGTTTDTQYF
15 | TRBJ2-2 | TRBV28 | NA | NA | TGTGCCAGCAAACCAGAAGACCAGATCACCGGGGAGCTGTTTTTT | CASKPEDQITGELFF
16 | TRBJ1-4 | TRBV3-1/TRBV3-2 | NA | few | TGTGCCAGCAGCCAAAACCAGCGCAGGCGAGGTGAAAAACTGTTTTTT | CASSQNQRRRGEKLFF
17 | TRBJ2-7 | TRBV27 | TRBD2 | NA | TGTGCCAGCAGTTTATACGGGAGGACTAGCGGGAGTCTCGAGCAGTACTTC | CASSLYGRTSGSLEQYF
16 | TRBJ2-3 | TRBV5-4 | NA | NA | TGTGCCAGCAGCTTTCCGGGACCCACTAGCACAGATACGCAGTATTTT | CASSFPGPTSTDTQYF
13 | TRBJ2-1 | TRBV2 | TRBD1 | once | TGTGCCAGCAGTGGACAGGGCGGTGGTGAGCAGTTCTTC | CASSGQGGGEQFF
16 | TRBJ2-1 | TRBV24-1 | NA | NA | TGTGCCACCAGTGATACCGGACACCATCGGGAGAATGAGCAGTTCTTC | CATSDTGHHRENEQFF
14 | TRBJ2-2 | TRBV2 | TRBD1 | NA | TGTGCCAGCAGACAGGGGAGGAACACCGGGGAGCTGTTTTTT | CASRQGRNTGELFF